This TCR beta chain was identified during a study of cytomegalovirus exposure and HLA in healthy donors. The CDR3 runs to 16 residues. Per the germline V gene, CDR1 is SGHTA and CDR2 is FQGNSA. V was trimmed by 7 bases and J by 1 base, leaving 16 bases between them. Note on this clone: The antigen remains undetermined.

Use of 60 Vbeta and 13 Jbeta primers characterized the PCR. Only in-frame clones appear in the TCRdb table, and some are missing; sequencing was by immunoSEQ multiplex PCR. The sample has roughly 100,000 clones; approximately 66% are singletons. General study results and limits: Across HLA loci, a later analysis found differing TCR association rates, with DRB1 most and HLA-C fewest.

The chain employs TRBV7-2 and TRBJ2-2; the D gene is possibly TRBD2 (5 bases). The receptor was isolated from a woman aged 45-60 years in good health and CMV-seronegative. Sequencing input: PBMCs. The CDR3 DNA sequence: TGTGCCAGCACCTTGATTGTGACTATGAACACCGGGGAGCTGTTTTTT. This codes for CASTLIVTMNTGELFF. The full variable domain, completed using reference TRBV7-2 and TRBJ2-2, is GAGVSQSPSNKVTEKGKDVELRCDPISGHTALYWYRQSLGQGLEFLIYFQGNSAPDKSGLPSDRFSAERTGGSVSTLTIQRTQQEDSAVYLCASTLIVTMNTGELFFGEGSRLTVL.